This T cell receptor (beta chain) derives from a study of post-analysis software for immune sequencing data (dated by TCRdb to 2014 to 2015). About the full investigation: Recorded disease courses included relapsing-remitting, secondary progressive and progressive-relapsing multiple sclerosis, with some patients lacking subtype annotation. The multiple sclerosis patient repertoires were compared with around ten previously published healthy control repertoires from donors aged about 6 to 26 years. A subset of samples was prepared in parallel using single-end sample barcoding, then pooled and co-amplified after Illumina adapter ligation. Broad study findings and their caveats: Normalized Chao1 diversity was significantly lower in multiple sclerosis patients than controls, suggesting substantial peripheral T-cell clonal expansion. A handful of TRBV segments, including TRBV5-6, TRBV5-1 and TRBV20-1, were significantly more frequent in patients than controls. Direct clustering with F measure revealed strong co-clustering of samples prepared in the same batch, which led to a batch-effect correction. The multiple sclerosis patient group was slightly younger than the control group.

With respect to this clonotype: This clone's antigen is unknown. No qualities accompany the bases; no much larger clone lies one base away.

TCR beta repertoires were profiled from peripheral blood of 10 to 15 young patients with multiple sclerosis to demonstrate the VDJtools post-analysis software. Multiple sclerosis patients were children and adolescents aged 6 to 15 years. The CDR3 contains 15 residues, cysteine and phenylalanine counted. Only CDR3 DNA remains: 45 bases, in frame from the first base. Ends trimmed: V by 4 bases, J by 0 bases; bases unmatched to a gene: 9. According to the germline V gene (reference sequence), CDR1 reads DFQATT and CDR2 reads SNEGSKA. The library relied on PCR. Sequencing was carried out with an Illumina HiSeq 2500. To reduce PCR and sequencing biases, unique molecular identifiers were incorporated into the TCR beta cDNA libraries. Roughly 0.5 million cDNA molecules were obtained per 1 to 10 million input T cells, so each molecule approximated one T cell. The patient libraries were prepared and sequenced with the same protocol used for the earlier healthy control dataset. Within a given batch, samples were prepared together, multiplexed and sequenced on the same HiSeq lane. Turning to the authors' computational methods: Raw barcoded reads were processed with MIGEC, discarding single-read molecular identifier groups before consensus assembly and CDR3 extraction. Clonotype tables were post-analysed with VDJtools, normalizing diversity by down-sampling all datasets to the smallest sample size. To correct batch-related cross-sample contamination, repertoire overlap clustering matched CDR3 amino acid sequences but not nucleotide sequences. TCRdb reprocessed the public reads (quality trimming at Q25 with fastp, clone calling with MiXCR) and kept in-frame beta chains. CDR3 protein sequences are deduplicated, and each keeps its most common genes and DNA. What appears here as the V and J calls and clone size reflects TCRdb's work, not the paper's. This sample gives about 540,000 distinct CDR3 sequences in total; under 40% of them show up just once. The ten largest clones add up to about 5.6% of the sample.

This TCR was recovered from a girl aged 2 to 17 with multiple sclerosis. Sequencing input: blood. The chain was built from TRBV20-1 and TRBJ2-7, and TRBD1 matches 7 of the central bases. The DNA sequence is given as TGCAGTGCTACAGATAAAGGGGGCGCCTCCTACGAGCAGTACTTC. It translates as CSATDKGGASYEQYF.